These T cell receptor beta chains were read from a single sample in a study of blood T cells in healthy people across ages. TCRdb redid the calling of the 5' RACE reads with MiXCR, one entry per CDR3 protein. The sample lists 1.5 million to 2 million distinct CDR3 sequences, around 48% occurring once. Sequencing was done on a sample of blood. The receptors originated from a woman aged 40 to 50 in good health. CDR3s include the opening cysteine and the closing phenylalanine or tryptophan. The D gene is left open where the match is weak. Not every row has a clone size; where given, it reads once, few, many or a size class.

NA | TRBJ2-3 | NA | TRBV20-1 | TGCAGTGCTAGGCCACAATCGAGCACAGATACGCAGTATTTT | CSARPQSSTDTQYF
NA | TRBJ2-3 | TRBD1 | TRBV5-1 | TGCGCCAGCGGAACGGGACAGGGGACAGATACGCAGTATTTT | CASGTGQGTDTQYF
many | TRBJ2-1 | TRBD2 | TRBV7-2 | TGTGCCAGCAGCCCTAGCGGGGCGATTTCTGAGCAGTTCTTC | CASSPSGAISEQFF
NA | TRBJ2-7 | TRBD2 | TRBV6-2/TRBV6-3 | TGTGCCAGCAGTTACTCGGAGACTAGCCACGAGCAGTACTTC | CASSYSETSHEQYF
once | TRBJ1-4 | TRBD1 | TRBV7-2 | TGTGCCAGCAGATCCGGGACAGCCCATAATGAAAAACTGTTTTTT | CASRSGTAHNEKLFF
NA | TRBJ1-6 | NA | TRBV20-1 | TGCAGTGCTAGGGCACAGGGAAGGGATAATTCACCCCTCCACTTT | CSARAQGRDNSPLHF
NA | TRBJ2-1 | TRBD2 | TRBV27 | TGTGCCAGCAGCTCTTTTGGCGGGGGGGCAAATGAGCAGTTCTTC | CASSSFGGGANEQFF
NA | TRBJ2-1 | NA | TRBV6-2/TRBV6-3 | TGTGCCAGCACCGGGGCTGACAATGAGCAGTTCTTC | CASTGADNEQFF
many | TRBJ2-1 | NA | TRBV7-9 | TGTGCCAGCGAAAGAGAGAATGAGCAGTTCTTC | CASERENEQFF
NA | TRBJ2-3 | NA | TRBV27 | TGTGCCAGCAGTTTAACCCTGCAAACAGATACGCAGTATTTT | CASSLTLQTDTQYF
NA | TRBJ1-2 | TRBD1 | TRBV20-1 | TGCAGTGCTAGCGGCCAGGGGGCCAGCGGCTACACCTTC | CSASGQGASGYTF
NA | TRBJ2-1 | NA | TRBV6-2/TRBV6-3 | TGTGCCAGCGAGCTCTACAGGGGGGGCTACAATGAGCAGTTCTTC | CASELYRGGYNEQFF
NA | TRBJ2-1 | TRBD2 | TRBV20-1 | TGCAGTGCCAAGACGGGGGGGTACTACAATGAGCAGTTCTTC | CSAKTGGYYNEQFF
NA | TRBJ1-4 | TRBD1 | TRBV12-3/TRBV12-4 | TGTGCCAGCAGTTCTGCCGGGACAGGGGGCTTGAGTGAAAAACTGTTTTTT | CASSSAGTGGLSEKLFF
NA | TRBJ2-5 | TRBD1 | TRBV7-9 | TGTGCCAGCAGCCCTCGACAGGGTGGCTCAGAGACCCAGTACTTC | CASSPRQGGSETQYF
NA | TRBJ1-5 | NA | TRBV10-2 | TGCGCCAGCAGAGAGGGGGTGCAGGGGAGCAATCAGCCCCAGCATTTT | CASREGVQGSNQPQHF
few | TRBJ1-2 | NA | TRBV28 | TGTGCCAGCAGTTTCGGGGGCCGAACTAACTATGGCTACACCTTC | CASSFGGRTNYGYTF
NA | TRBJ2-3 | NA | TRBV29-1 | TGCAGCGTTGAAGGCAACGGGGGTGCAGATACGCAGTATTTT | CSVEGNGGADTQYF
few | TRBJ2-5 | NA | TRBV4-2 | TGTGCCAGCAGCCAAGGGGAGACTACTGAAGAGACCCAGTACTTC | CASSQGETTEETQYF
NA | TRBJ2-5 | TRBD2 | TRBV20-1 | TGCAGTGCTAGACCCCCGGGACTAGCTTCTTCAGAGACCCAGTACTTC | CSARPPGLASSETQYF
few | TRBJ2-7 | TRBD2 | TRBV6-5 | TGTGCCAGCAAACGATTTAGCGGGGAGGGCGAGCAGTACTTC | CASKRFSGEGEQYF
few | TRBJ2-5 | NA | TRBV4-3 | TGCGCCAGCAGCCAAGATGGCACAGGGAGTGAGCAGTACTTC | CASSQDGTGSEQYF
once | TRBJ2-1 | NA | TRBV9 | TGTGCCAGCCGATGGGGCGGGGAGTCCGGACCCTCCTACAATGAGCAGTTCTTC | CASRWGGESGPSYNEQFF
NA | TRBJ1-4 | NA | TRBV6-6 | TGTGCCAGCAGTCCACGGGGGAGGAGGGCAACTAATGAAAAACTGTTTTTT | CASSPRGRRATNEKLFF
few | TRBJ1-2 | NA | TRBV4-3 | TGCGCCAGCAGCCAAGATTTCCGGGGTAACTATGGCTACACCTTC | CASSQDFRGNYGYTF
NA | TRBJ2-5 | NA | TRBV7-2 | TGTGCCAGCAGCTTAGGAGCGGAGGTTAGGGAGACCCAGTACTTC | CASSLGAEVRETQYF
NA | TRBJ2-3 | NA | TRBV7-9 | TGTGCCAGCAGCTTAGATGGGGCAGACACAGATACGCAGTATTTT | CASSLDGADTDTQYF
NA | TRBJ2-6 | TRBD2 | TRBV3-1 | TGTGCCAGCAGCCAAGAGCGGGGGGGCTTTGGGGCCAACGTCCTGACTTTC | CASSQERGGFGANVLTF
NA | TRBJ1-1 | NA | TRBV11-2 | TGTGCCAGCAGCTCGCGGGGGACTCAAGACATGAACACTGAAGCTTTCTTT | CASSSRGTQDMNTEAFF
NA | TRBJ2-7 | TRBD1 | TRBV20-1 | TGCAGTGCTAGTCTGGGGACAGTCTCCTACGAGCAGTACTTC | CSASLGTVSYEQYF
few | TRBJ1-2 | NA | TRBV20-1 | TGCAGTGCTAGGGAGGGGGGAGGCTACACCTTC | CSAREGGGYTF
NA | TRBJ1-1 | TRBD1 | TRBV7-9 | TGTGCCAGCAGCGACCGGGACAGGGCCCTGAACACTGAAGCTTTCTTT | CASSDRDRALNTEAFF
NA | TRBJ1-6 | NA | TRBV27 | TGTGCCAGCAGTTTATGGGGGGAATGGAATTCACCCCTCCACTTT | CASSLWGEWNSPLHF
few | TRBJ2-7 | TRBD2 | TRBV6-2/TRBV6-3 | TGTGCCAGCAGTTTCGGACTAGCGGGGGGATCCTACGAGCAGTACTTC | CASSFGLAGGSYEQYF